This is a list of T cell receptor beta chains from one sample in a study of regulatory T cells in long-lasting Graves disease. TCRdb fed the multiplex PCR reads into MiXCR, producing one record per CDR3 protein. Here the sample spans about 540,000 distinct CDR3 sequences, roughly 14% being singletons. These same data were also listed under a study on T cells in Graves' hyperthyroidism and ophthalmopathy.

Source: peripheral blood mononuclear cells (PBMCs), taken at new diagnosis, from a patient treated with antithyroid drugs. These receptor sequences come from a young man with Graves disease. Both conserved end residues are part of each CDR3. The order of the fields is J gene, CDR3 length, clone size, D gene, V gene, CDR3 DNA, CDR3 protein. The D gene is left open where the match is weak. The size entry is marked missing in some rows and otherwise reads once, few, many or a size class.

j_gene: TRBJ2-5
len: 15
abundance: many
d_gene: .
v_gene: TRBV5-1
CDR3nt: TGCGCCAGCAGCTTGTTGACGGGACTTCAAGAGACCCAGTACTTC
CDR3aa: CASSLLTGLQETQYF

j_gene: TRBJ2-1
len: 16
abundance: few
d_gene: .
v_gene: TRBV20-1
CDR3nt: TGCAGTGCGGACCCCCCCGGACATAGCTCCTACAATGAGCAGTTCTTC
CDR3aa: CSADPPGHSSYNEQFF

j_gene: TRBJ2-1
len: 16
abundance: .
d_gene: .
v_gene: TRBV10-1
CDR3nt: TGCGCCAGCAGTGTCGGGACGGGGGTCAACTACAATGAGCAGTTCTTC
CDR3aa: CASSVGTGVNYNEQFF

j_gene: TRBJ2-1
len: 14
abundance: .
d_gene: .
v_gene: TRBV3-1
CDR3nt: TGTGCCAGCAGCCAAGATACTGGGAGAGATGAGCAGTTCTTC
CDR3aa: CASSQDTGRDEQFF

j_gene: TRBJ2-7
len: 13
abundance: .
d_gene: .
v_gene: TRBV24-1
CDR3nt: TGTGCCACCAGTGCTGGGGACTCCTACGAGCAGTACTTC
CDR3aa: CATSAGDSYEQYF

j_gene: TRBJ1-2
len: 14
abundance: .
d_gene: .
v_gene: TRBV20-1
CDR3nt: TGCAGTGCTAGAGGGACCCGGACAGTTGGTGGCTACACCTTC
CDR3aa: CSARGTRTVGGYTF

j_gene: TRBJ2-3
len: 13
abundance: many
d_gene: .
v_gene: TRBV7-2
CDR3nt: TGTGCCAGCAGCTTCTACAACACAGATACGCAGTATTTT
CDR3aa: CASSFYNTDTQYF

j_gene: TRBJ2-7
len: 16
abundance: many
d_gene: .
v_gene: TRBV7-8
CDR3nt: TGTGCCAGCAGCTGGGTCTTACCCGATAGCTCCTACGAGCAGTACTTC
CDR3aa: CASSWVLPDSSYEQYF

j_gene: TRBJ2-7
len: 18
abundance: many
d_gene: TRBD2
v_gene: TRBV7-9
CDR3nt: TGTGCCAGCAGCACGTATACCATTAGCGGGAGGGGTATCAACGAGCAGTACTTC
CDR3aa: CASSTYTISGRGINEQYF

j_gene: TRBJ2-1
len: 16
abundance: many
d_gene: TRBD2
v_gene: TRBV2
CDR3nt: TGTGCCAGCAGTGTCTTCAGCGGGAGGGCCTCGAATGAGCAGTTCTTC
CDR3aa: CASSVFSGRASNEQFF

j_gene: TRBJ2-2
len: 13
abundance: many
d_gene: .
v_gene: TRBV29-1
CDR3nt: TGCAGCGTTGAAGGGGGACGGACCGGGGAGCTGTTTTTT
CDR3aa: CSVEGGRTGELFF

j_gene: TRBJ2-7
len: 15
abundance: many
d_gene: .
v_gene: TRBV12-3/TRBV12-4
CDR3nt: TGTGCCAGCAGTGACCTGGAGGAACAATCCTACGAGCAGTACTTC
CDR3aa: CASSDLEEQSYEQYF

j_gene: TRBJ1-2
len: 14
abundance: few
d_gene: .
v_gene: TRBV25-1
CDR3nt: TGTGCCAGCAGAAAACAGGGAAAAGGCTATGGCTACACCTTC
CDR3aa: CASRKQGKGYGYTF

j_gene: TRBJ2-1
len: 16
abundance: many
d_gene: TRBD1
v_gene: TRBV7-2
CDR3nt: TGTGCCAGCAGCCCCTCGGGACAGACGCGCTGGGTGGAGCAGTTCTTC
CDR3aa: CASSPSGQTRWVEQFF

j_gene: TRBJ1-1
len: 16
abundance: many
d_gene: .
v_gene: TRBV9
CDR3nt: TGTGCCAGCAGCACGGGTGAGTCGAACCCGAACACTGAAGCTTTCTTT
CDR3aa: CASSTGESNPNTEAFF

j_gene: TRBJ1-6
len: 15
abundance: few
d_gene: TRBD1
v_gene: TRBV7-9
CDR3nt: TGTGCCAGCAGCTTCCACAGGGGGCGGAATTCACCCCTCCACTTT
CDR3aa: CASSFHRGRNSPLHF

j_gene: TRBJ1-3
len: 14
abundance: many
d_gene: .
v_gene: TRBV9
CDR3nt: TGTGCCAGCAGCGGGGGGACGCGTGAAAACACCATATATTTT
CDR3aa: CASSGGTRENTIYF

j_gene: TRBJ2-3
len: 15
abundance: many
d_gene: TRBD1
v_gene: TRBV5-6
CDR3nt: TGTGCCAGCAGCGCGGGACAGGGGGCCGTCGATACGCAGTATTTT
CDR3aa: CASSAGQGAVDTQYF

j_gene: TRBJ2-1
len: 15
abundance: few
d_gene: TRBD2
v_gene: TRBV20-1
CDR3nt: TGCAGTGCTAGAGATCCCCGGACTAGCCAGAATGAGCAGTTCTTC
CDR3aa: CSARDPRTSQNEQFF

j_gene: TRBJ2-3
len: 15
abundance: many
d_gene: TRBD2
v_gene: TRBV5-1
CDR3nt: TGCGCCAGCAGCTTGGTTTTAGCGGGAGCAGATACGCAGTATTTT
CDR3aa: CASSLVLAGADTQYF

j_gene: TRBJ2-5
len: 13
abundance: many
d_gene: .
v_gene: TRBV5-1
CDR3nt: TGTGCCAGCAGCCAAAACGGGGGAGAGACCCAGTACTTC
CDR3aa: CASSQNGGETQYF

j_gene: TRBJ2-3
len: 14
abundance: many
d_gene: TRBD2
v_gene: TRBV7-8
CDR3nt: TGTGCCAGCAGCCCGGGGGGTCTCACAGATACGCAGTATTTT
CDR3aa: CASSPGGLTDTQYF

j_gene: TRBJ2-2
len: 14
abundance: many
d_gene: .
v_gene: TRBV10-3
CDR3nt: TGTGCCATCAACCGGGAACGCGCCACCGGGGAGCTGTTTTTT
CDR3aa: CAINRERATGELFF

j_gene: TRBJ2-7
len: 14
abundance: many
d_gene: TRBD1
v_gene: TRBV25-1
CDR3nt: TGTGCCAGCAGCTCTATGACAGGGGACTACGAGCAGTACTTC
CDR3aa: CASSSMTGDYEQYF

j_gene: TRBJ2-3
len: 13
abundance: .
d_gene: .
v_gene: TRBV7-2
CDR3nt: TGTGCCAGCACTCCCCTTAGAGCAAATACGCAGTATTTT
CDR3aa: CASTPLRANTQYF

j_gene: TRBJ1-2
len: 16
abundance: many
d_gene: TRBD1
v_gene: TRBV20-1
CDR3nt: TGCAGTGCTTACGAACCTCTGGACAGGCCAAACTATGGCTACACCTTC
CDR3aa: CSAYEPLDRPNYGYTF

j_gene: TRBJ2-7
len: 14
abundance: .
d_gene: .
v_gene: TRBV28
CDR3nt: TGTGCCAGCAGCGGGCGGGGGCCAACCTACGAGCAGTACTTC
CDR3aa: CASSGRGPTYEQYF

j_gene: TRBJ1-1
len: 12
abundance: .
d_gene: .
v_gene: TRBV6-2/TRBV6-3
CDR3nt: TGTGCCAGCAGTTACGGATACACTGAAGCTTTCTTT
CDR3aa: CASSYGYTEAFF

j_gene: TRBJ2-1
len: 15
abundance: .
d_gene: .
v_gene: TRBV19
CDR3nt: TGTGCCAGTAGTATGGCGGGTGCCCCCGGAGGTGAGCAGTTCTTC
CDR3aa: CASSMAGAPGGEQFF

j_gene: TRBJ2-7
len: 15
abundance: many
d_gene: .
v_gene: TRBV6-1
CDR3nt: TGTGCCAGCAGCCTTGATCCGGACAGATCCTACGAGCAGTACTTC
CDR3aa: CASSLDPDRSYEQYF

j_gene: TRBJ2-1
len: 14
abundance: many
d_gene: TRBD2
v_gene: TRBV6-1
CDR3nt: TGTGCCAGCAGTGAGGGACTAGCGTACCGTGAGCAGTTCTTC
CDR3aa: CASSEGLAYREQFF

j_gene: TRBJ2-3
len: 16
abundance: many
d_gene: .
v_gene: TRBV5-6
CDR3nt: TGTGCCAGCAGCTTGCAGGCCGGGGTGTCGACAGATACGCAGTATTTT
CDR3aa: CASSLQAGVSTDTQYF

j_gene: TRBJ1-2
len: 12
abundance: many
d_gene: .
v_gene: TRBV11-2
CDR3nt: TGTGCCAGCAGCTTATCGTCGCAGGGGTTAACCTTC
CDR3aa: CASSLSSQGLTF

j_gene: TRBJ2-3
len: 17
abundance: few
d_gene: TRBD2
v_gene: TRBV5-7
CDR3nt: TGTGCCAGCAGTCCCATCTGGCTAGCGGGAGAAACAGATACGCAGTATTTT
CDR3aa: CASSPIWLAGETDTQYF

j_gene: TRBJ2-1
len: 15
abundance: .
d_gene: TRBD2
v_gene: TRBV5-4
CDR3nt: TGTGCCAGCAGCTGGGGGGGACTAGCGAAGAATGAGCAGTTCTTC
CDR3aa: CASSWGGLAKNEQFF

j_gene: TRBJ2-7
len: 16
abundance: .
d_gene: TRBD2
v_gene: TRBV5-1
CDR3nt: TGCGCCAGCAGCTTGGTAGGGGGACTAGCGGGAGTTGAGCAGTACTTC
CDR3aa: CASSLVGGLAGVEQYF

j_gene: TRBJ2-5
len: 15
abundance: many
d_gene: TRBD2
v_gene: TRBV20-1
CDR3nt: TGCAGTGCGGTCGCCGACACCGGCGGGGGAGAGACCCAGTACTTC
CDR3aa: CSAVADTGGGETQYF

j_gene: TRBJ1-2
len: 14
abundance: many
d_gene: TRBD1
v_gene: TRBV12-3/TRBV12-4
CDR3nt: TGTGCCAGCAGCCAACAGGGACAGCCCTATGGCTACACCTTC
CDR3aa: CASSQQGQPYGYTF

j_gene: TRBJ2-3
len: 14
abundance: many
d_gene: .
v_gene: TRBV7-9
CDR3nt: TGTGCCAGCAGCCCCCCTTCGGGCGGAGATACGCAGTATTTT
CDR3aa: CASSPPSGGDTQYF

j_gene: TRBJ2-1
len: 16
abundance: many
d_gene: TRBD1
v_gene: TRBV5-1
CDR3nt: TGCGCCAGCAGCTTAAATCCGGGACAGGGGCGCAATGAGCAGTTCTTC
CDR3aa: CASSLNPGQGRNEQFF

j_gene: TRBJ1-5
len: 15
abundance: many
d_gene: TRBD1
v_gene: TRBV2
CDR3nt: TGTGCCAGCAGTGAAAGGACAGGCGGGAATCAGCCCCAGCATTTT
CDR3aa: CASSERTGGNQPQHF